A single TCR beta chain is shown here with its context. Its antigen remains unidentified. Noted time point: 2015-2016 season, 7 days after influenza vaccination. Adults received seasonal inactivated influenza vaccine, with sorted blood CD4 subsets sequenced before and after. Trimming removed 3 bases from V and 2 bases from J, with 11 bases in between. The CDR3 contains 15 residues. Germline V gene lookup returns CDR1 MNHNS and CDR2 SASEGT. This sample was taken from a study of follicular helper T cells after annual influenza vaccination. Whole-study context: For some subjects, blood spans the 2013-2014, 2014-2015 and 2015-2016 annual vaccinations.

The assay was immunoSEQ multiplex PCR, and TCRdb's table has in-frame clones only and misses some. Seen here are 6,000 to 7,000 clones, 70% to 90% observed once, and the top ten hold around 0.75%. Study-wide results and caveats: Each annual vaccination recalled recurring oligoclonal ICOS+CD38+ cTfh clonotypes. Rare clonotypes were missed; only about 10-21% of cells gave TCRB.

This TCR was sampled from an adult who received the influenza vaccine. This rearrangement joins TRBV6-1 to TRBJ2-1; maybe TRBD1 (6 bases). The source was CXCR5+ CD38- circulating T follicular helper cells from blood, collected 7 days after influenza vaccination. Subset defined: circulating Tfh, non-naive CD4+CXCR5+PD-1+ (ICOS+CD38+ or ICOS-CD38-). The CDR3 is CASSDVPGAYNEQFF. CDR3 DNA: TGTGCCAGCAGTGATGTACCAGGGGCCTACAATGAGCAGTTCTTC.